The 3 T cell receptor beta chains below come from one sample, sequenced in a study of neoadjuvant anti-PD-1 for oral cavity cancer. Described time point: after neoadjuvant nivolumab, at surgical resection. Profiled with immunoSEQ multiplex PCR; TCRdb holds only in-frame clones, not every one. The table lists about 72,000 clones, 70% to 90% of them singletons. The material was PBMCs, obtained after nivolumab (anti-PD-1) treatment. The receptors derive from a person aged 40-85 years with oral cavity squamous cell carcinoma.

The chain employs TRBV28 and TRBJ2-1, with TRBD1 matching over 9 bases. This CDR3 has 15 residues. V lost 6 bases, J lost 4 bases, and 7 bases stayed unmatched. Germline CDR1 and CDR2: MDHEN and SYDVKM. CDR3 amino acids: CASRNSDRGYNEQFF. The CDR3 region has the DNA TGTGCCAGCAGAAACTCGGACAGGGGATACAATGAGCAGTTCTTC.

The gene calls are TRBV5-1 and TRBJ1-2, with D perhaps TRBD1 (6 bases). V shed 4 bases and J shed 4 bases, with 20 bases lying between them. The CDR3 contains 16 residues. Germline CDR1 reads SGHRS; CDR2 reads YFSETQ. For the CDR3, the DNA is TGCGCCAGCAGCGTCGGGGGGGCCGAGACGTCCTATGGCTACACCTTC. This codes for CASSVGGAETSYGYTF.

The genes are TRBV11-2 and TRBJ2-1; 12 nucleotides align to TRBD2. The CDR3 is made up of 18 amino acids. Trimming removed 5 bases from V and 8 bases from J; junction bases left unmatched: 16. CDR1 is SGHAT, CDR2 FQNNGV, per germline. CDR3 DNA sequence: TGTGCCAGCAGCCCCCGGCCCCTGACTAGCGGGAGTGTCGATGAGCAGTTCTTC. As protein: CASSPRPLTSGSVDEQFF.